The 20 T cell receptor beta chains presented below share a single source sample, sequenced in a study of CD8 T cells in ankylosing spondylitis. TCRdb re-called the 5' RACE reads with MiXCR, one entry per CDR3 protein. The table has around 250,000 distinct CDR3 sequences, around 32% seen once. The sample consisted of blood, either unsorted or a sorted T cell fraction (not recorded which). All receptors come from a male donor with ankylosing spondylitis or in good health (not recorded which).

The chain couples TRBV27 to TRBJ1-5; D not certain. From germline, CDR1 is MNHEY and CDR2 SMNVEV (reference sequence). CDR3 size: 13 residues. Trimming stripped 5 bases from V and 3 bases from J, with 8 bases between. The CDR3 loop reads CASSTRNNQPQHF. CDR3 sequence (DNA): TGTGCCAGCAGTACCAGAAACAATCAGCCCCAGCATTTT.

The rearrangement joins TRBV10-3 to TRBJ1-1; D unresolved. Deletions cut 3 bases from V and 0 bases from J, with 5 bases between. Germline V lookup: CDR1 ENHRY, CDR2 SYGVKD. The CDR3 is 13 residues long. The CDR3 DNA reads TGTGCCATCAGTGACAGGATGAACACTGAAGCTTTCTTT. It specifies CAISDRMNTEAFF.

There are a few counts of this clonotype. The genes are TRBV20-1 and TRBJ1-2; D might be TRBD1 (6 bases). The germline CDR1 and CDR2 sequences are DFQATT and SNEGSKA (reference sequence). The CDR3 length is 13 residues. V was clipped by 5 bases and J by 8 bases, with 18 bases between them. Here the CDR3 reads CSASRQAVYGYTF. Written as DNA, the CDR3 is TGCAGTGCTTCCCGACAGGCAGTCTACGGCTACACCTTC.

In its sample, this clonotype was seen many times. The rearrangement joins TRBV20-1 to TRBJ2-5, with 10 bases lining up with TRBD2. The CDR3 is 16 amino acids. The trim removed 3 bases at V and 5 bases at J, leaving 12 bases unmatched. CDR1 DFQATT and CDR2 SNEGSKA come from the germline V gene (reference sequence). The CDR3 reads CSASPPTGGLAETQYF. The CDR3 DNA is TGCAGTGCTAGTCCGCCCACAGGGGGACTAGCGGAGACCCAGTACTTC.

The chain carries TRBV12-3 or TRBV12-4 and TRBJ1-1; maybe TRBD1 (5 bases). There are 15 residues in the CDR3. Deletions cut 5 bases from V and 1 base from J, with 14 bases between. CDR3 amino acids: CASSVYVTENTEAFF. In DNA, the CDR3 is TGTGCCAGCAGTGTCTACGTGACAGAGAACACTGAAGCTTTCTTT.

The rearrangement uses TRBV3-1 and TRBJ2-1, with D possibly TRBD2 on 6 matching bases. V was cut by 4 bases and J by 7 bases, with 11 bases left in between. This CDR3 region has 13 residues. CDR1 is LGHDT, CDR2 YNNKEL, per germline (reference sequence). The CDR3, as DNA: TGTGCCAGCAGCCTAAGCCGGGGGAATGAGCAGTTCTTC. Amino acids: CASSLSRGNEQFF.

J is TRBJ1-2 and V is TRBV28; TRBD1 aligns across 9 bases. Germline V gives CDR1 MDHEN, CDR2 SYDVKM. The junction had 12 bases not matched to a gene; V was cut back by 5 bases and J by 8 bases. CDR3 length equals 15 residues. DNA of the CDR3: TGTGCCAGCAGTATACAGGGGGCTCCCGATTTCGGCTACACCTTC. It is translated as CASSIQGAPDFGYTF.

This clonotype came up many times. The rearrangement links TRBV7-9 to TRBJ2-5; D unclear. Trimming pared 5 bases from V and 0 bases from J, leaving 10 bases between. Per germline, CDR1 SEHNR and CDR2 FQNEAQ (reference sequence). CDR3 length: 14 residues. CDR3 DNA: TGTGCCAGCAGCACAAGGACCCACCAAGAGACCCAGTACTTC. Amino acid sequence: CASSTRTHQETQYF. Based on the CDR3 plus reference TRBV7-9 and TRBJ2-5, the full variable domain is DTGVSQNPRHKITKRGQNVTFRCDPISEHNRLYWYRQTLGQGPEFLTYFQNEAQLEKSRLLSDRFSAERPKGSFSTLEIQRTEQGDSAMYLCASSTRTHQETQYFGPGTRLLVL.

This clonotype occurred a few times. This rearrangement joins TRBV29-1 to TRBJ2-5; D gene unclear. Germline CDR1 reads SQVTM; CDR2 reads ANQGSEA. V lost 4 bases and J lost 2, with 17 bases in between. This CDR3 is 15 amino acids long. As DNA, the CDR3 is TGCAGCGTTGGACCGAGGTCGACTTCGCAAGAGACCCAGTACTTC. This sequence encodes CSVGPRSTSQETQYF. Filled out from reference TRBV29-1 and TRBJ2-5, the complete variable domain reads SAVISQKPSRDICQRGTSLTIQCQVDSQVTMMFWYRQQPGQSLTLIATANQGSEATYESGFVIDKFPISRPNLTFSTLTVSNMSPEDSSIYLCSVGPRSTSQETQYFGPGTRLLVL.

This clonotype came up a few times. The chain employs TRBV12-3 or TRBV12-4 and TRBJ2-1; 9 nucleotides line up with TRBD2. The CDR3 has 14 amino acids. With V trimmed by 3 bases and J by 5 bases, 2 bases remained unmatched. The DNA for the CDR3 is TGTGCCAGCAGTTTCCGACTAGCGGACAATGAGCAGTTCTTC. Its protein product is CASSFRLADNEQFF.

The rearrangement uses TRBV6-2 or TRBV6-3 and TRBJ2-7, with 8 nucleotides matching TRBD1. This CDR3 has 14 residues. Trimming removed 4 bases from V and 3 bases from J; junction bases left unmatched: 5. Germline loops: CDR1 MNHEY, CDR2 SVGEGT. CDR3 in amino acids: CASSSTGGLYEQYF. In nucleotides, the CDR3 is TGTGCCAGCAGTTCCACAGGGGGGCTCTACGAGCAGTACTTC.

This clonotype has a count of ten or more. The rearrangement links TRBV29-1 to TRBJ2-2, with D possibly TRBD2 on 6 matching bases. Germline CDR1 is SQVTM and CDR2 is ANQGSEA. V was pared by 5 bases and J by 6 bases, with 13 bases between. The CDR3 spans 13 residues. The CDR3 loop is CSVSLASSGELFF. As DNA, the CDR3 is TGCAGCGTTAGCCTAGCGAGTTCCGGGGAGCTGTTTTTT.

This clonotype was picked up a small number of times. This rearrangement joins TRBV6-1 to TRBJ2-2; D is ambiguous. CDR1 and CDR2 from the germline V gene are MNHNS and SASEGT. CDR3 size: 13 residues. V was clipped by 5 bases and J by 3 bases, with 7 bases between them. The CDR3 loop reads CASSTGHTGELFF. CDR3 DNA: TGTGCCAGCAGTACCGGACACACCGGGGAGCTGTTTTTT.

The CDR3 region is CSAPFRTGLSNVLTF. The CDR3 region has the DNA TGCAGTGCCCCCTTTCGGACAGGGTTGTCCAACGTCCTGACTTTC. This rearrangement joins TRBV20-1 to TRBJ2-6; the match to TRBD1 covers 8 bases. From germline, CDR1 is DFQATT and CDR2 SNEGSKA (reference sequence). With V trimmed by 6 bases and J by 8 bases, 12 bases remained unmatched. The CDR3 is 15 residues long.

The chain carries TRBV7-8 and TRBJ2-5; TRBD2 matches 7 bases. CDR1 and CDR2 (germline): SGHVS, FQNEAQ. Trimming took 2 bases from V and 0 from J; bases not matched to a gene: 9. CDR3 length equals 17 residues. CDR3 coding DNA: TGTGCCAGCAGCTTACGCCGAGCGGGGTCTAACCAAGAGACCCAGTACTTC. It codes for CASSLRRAGSNQETQYF.

The chain has TRBV20-1 and TRBJ2-7; 12 nucleotides agree with TRBD1. Germline trimming cut 0 bases from V and 7 bases from J; bases unmatched to any gene: 7. The V gene's germline CDR1 is DFQATT and CDR2 SNEGSKA (reference sequence). This CDR3 contains 15 residues. The CDR3 region is CSARDAGQGAGEQYF. The CDR3 region has the DNA TGCAGTGCTAGAGATGCGGGACAGGGGGCTGGAGAGCAGTACTTC.

This clonotype has a handful of counts. The V call is TRBV10-3, the J call TRBJ2-5; 7 bases map to TRBD1. Germline values: CDR1 ENHRY, CDR2 SYGVKD. The CDR3 loop spans 14 amino acids. The V and J ends lost 3 bases and 4 bases, in that order; junction bases with no gene match: 5. The CDR3 sequence: CAISDETGRETQYF. The DNA for the CDR3 is TGTGCCATCAGTGATGAGACAGGGAGAGAGACCCAGTACTTC.

Notes on this clonotype: Sequence at one end of the junction differs from germline and may be a read error. CDR3: CASSSTGSNEQYF. The CDR3 nucleotides read TGTGCCAGCAGCTCGACAGGCTCCAACGAGCAGTACTTC. The chain uses TRBV7-3 and TRBJ2-7; D might be TRBD1 (6 bases). This CDR3 is 13 amino acids long. CDR1 and CDR2 (germline): SGHTA, FQGTGA.

On this clonotype: Possible read error: a much larger clone is one base away. The chain links TRBV6-1 to TRBJ1-1, with D unresolved. This CDR3 region has 11 residues. In germline, CDR1 is MNHNS, CDR2 SASEGT. Trimming took off 6 bases at V and 1 base at J, with 3 bases between the two ends. In DNA, the CDR3 is TGTGCCAGCAGGGAGAACACTGAAGCTTTCTTT. Encoded protein: CASRENTEAFF.

This chain connects TRBV5-6 to TRBJ1-1; D ambiguous. The CDR3 consists of 15 residues. Germline V lookup: CDR1 SGHDT, CDR2 YYEEEE. The V and J ends lost 0 bases and 0 bases respectively, with 9 bases between them. CDR3 sequence reads: CASSLVQNMNTEAFF. The CDR3 nucleotides are TGTGCCAGCAGCTTGGTACAGAACATGAACACTGAAGCTTTCTTT.